There are many counts of the clone carrying this T cell receptor (beta chain). Its specificity is not known. The CDR3 length is 14 residues. V dropped 6 bases and J dropped 8 bases, with 14 bases sitting between them. CDR1 KGHSH and CDR2 LQKENI come from the germline V gene. With 10-nucleotide random UMIs, 5'RACE was used to make the cDNA. TCRdb re-analysed the 5' RACE reads in MiXCR, keeping a single row per CDR3 protein. The table lists around 130,000 distinct CDR3 sequences, about 3.2% of them singletons. This specimen comes from a study of neurological immune-mediated disorders. Study outcomes and limitations: Neither clinical nor MRI features showed any association with the multiple sclerosis repertoire cluster, and the authors stated that larger cohorts are needed. Grouping of repertoires by phylogeny put those of 18 of 34 multiple sclerosis patients into a single related-CDR3 cluster, a possible signature.

Unsorted libraries were derived from 2 million PBMCs stored at -80 C. The sequenced sample was PBMCs. The receptor comes from a woman aged 30 to 39 with multiple sclerosis. This chain uses TRBV18 with TRBJ1-6, with D unclear. The CDR3 sequence: CASSGNLGDSPLHF. The CDR3 DNA reads as TGTGCCAGCTCCGGTAATCTCGGGGATTCACCCCTCCACTTT.